Listed below are T cell receptor beta chains from one sample, sequenced in a study of identical twins. MiXCR, applied by TCRdb to the 5' RACE reads, yields one record per CDR3 protein. The sample carries about 240,000 distinct CDR3 sequences, more than 9.5% recorded once. This sample also appeared in a second study, on yellow fever vaccine responses in identical twins.

Sequenced material: memory (CD45RO+) T cells sorted from blood. These receptors were obtained from a woman aged 18-30 years in good health. Both conserved end residues are part of each CDR3. Each record gives: CDR3 DNA, CDR3 protein, J gene, clone size, V gene, D gene. A D gene is named only where the DNA matches it firmly. Expanded clones are given a class, and other clones once, few, many or no size at all.

DNA: TGTGCCAGCAGCTTACCCCAACAGTTAGCCGGCTACACCTTC; CDR3: CASSLPQQLAGYTF; J: TRBJ1-2; size: many; V: TRBV7-9; D: NA
DNA: TGTGCCAGCAGTTTAGGGGTGGCTTACGAGCAGTACTTC; CDR3: CASSLGVAYEQYF; J: TRBJ2-7; size: few; V: TRBV27; D: NA
DNA: TGTGCCAGCTCAACCGGGACAGGGGGATACGAGCAGTACTTC; CDR3: CASSTGTGGYEQYF; J: TRBJ2-7; size: few; V: TRBV18; D: TRBD1
DNA: TGTGCCAGCAGCTCCCGACTAGCTTCCTACAATGAGCAGTTCTTC; CDR3: CASSSRLASYNEQFF; J: TRBJ2-1; size: few; V: TRBV7-3; D: TRBD2
DNA: TGTGCCAGCAGCCAAGGAGACCTGACCTTATATAATTCACCCCTCCACTTT; CDR3: CASSQGDLTLYNSPLHF; J: TRBJ1-6; size: NA; V: TRBV3-1; D: NA
DNA: TGTGCCAGCAGCTTAACCCCACTAGCGGGGGGGCGGGATACGCAGTATTTT; CDR3: CASSLTPLAGGRDTQYF; J: TRBJ2-3; size: NA; V: TRBV7-3; D: TRBD2
DNA: TGTGCCAGCAGTCACTTCGGCGCGGGAACGACCCAAGAGACCCAGTACTTC; CDR3: CASSHFGAGTTQETQYF; J: TRBJ2-5; size: NA; V: TRBV28; D: NA
DNA: TGCAGTGCTAGCCCTTGGAGCGGGAGCTACAATGAGCAGTTCTTC; CDR3: CSASPWSGSYNEQFF; J: TRBJ2-1; size: NA; V: TRBV20-1; D: TRBD2
DNA: TGTGCCAGCACGGCCCGAGGGACAGGGACATACCAAGAGACCCAGTACTTC; CDR3: CASTARGTGTYQETQYF; J: TRBJ2-5; size: NA; V: TRBV2; D: TRBD1
DNA: TGTGCCAGCAGCCAGGGGAATTCACCCCTCCACTTT; CDR3: CASSQGNSPLHF; J: TRBJ1-6; size: NA; V: TRBV2; D: NA
DNA: TGTGCCAGCAAGGTTCCGGGTGGGGAGACCCAGTACTTC; CDR3: CASKVPGGETQYF; J: TRBJ2-5; size: few; V: TRBV6-6; D: NA
DNA: TGCAGTGCTGGACGAAGGACAGGGGGCTCCTACAATGAGCAGTTCTTC; CDR3: CSAGRRTGGSYNEQFF; J: TRBJ2-1; size: few; V: TRBV20-1; D: TRBD1
DNA: TGCGCCAGCAGCGGGCAACTAGCGGCTGGGGGCGAGCAGTACTTC; CDR3: CASSGQLAAGGEQYF; J: TRBJ2-7; size: few; V: TRBV5-1; D: TRBD2
DNA: TGTGCCAGCAGCTCCTCTTGGGGTAGCGGCGGATTGGCGCAGTATTTT; CDR3: CASSSSWGSGGLAQYF; J: TRBJ2-3; size: many; V: TRBV3-1; D: NA
DNA: TGTGCCAGCAGTAGAGGAGGGGCGTCCTACGAGCAGTACTTC; CDR3: CASSRGGASYEQYF; J: TRBJ2-7; size: NA; V: TRBV3-1; D: NA
DNA: TGTGCCAGCAGCTTAGGTCAGGGGGCCCGGCGGAGCAATCAGCCCCAGCATTTT; CDR3: CASSLGQGARRSNQPQHF; J: TRBJ1-5; size: few; V: TRBV7-8; D: TRBD1
DNA: TGTGCCAGCAGCCAAACTAAAGGGGCGCAGTATTTT; CDR3: CASSQTKGAQYF; J: TRBJ2-3; size: NA; V: TRBV3-1; D: NA
DNA: TGTGCCAGCAGTTCGCAGTCAATGAACACTGAAGCTTTCTTT; CDR3: CASSSQSMNTEAFF; J: TRBJ1-1; size: many; V: TRBV12-3/TRBV12-4; D: NA
DNA: TGTGCCAGCAGGGACAGTTCGAACTCACCCCTCCACTTT; CDR3: CASRDSSNSPLHF; J: TRBJ1-6; size: NA; V: TRBV2; D: NA